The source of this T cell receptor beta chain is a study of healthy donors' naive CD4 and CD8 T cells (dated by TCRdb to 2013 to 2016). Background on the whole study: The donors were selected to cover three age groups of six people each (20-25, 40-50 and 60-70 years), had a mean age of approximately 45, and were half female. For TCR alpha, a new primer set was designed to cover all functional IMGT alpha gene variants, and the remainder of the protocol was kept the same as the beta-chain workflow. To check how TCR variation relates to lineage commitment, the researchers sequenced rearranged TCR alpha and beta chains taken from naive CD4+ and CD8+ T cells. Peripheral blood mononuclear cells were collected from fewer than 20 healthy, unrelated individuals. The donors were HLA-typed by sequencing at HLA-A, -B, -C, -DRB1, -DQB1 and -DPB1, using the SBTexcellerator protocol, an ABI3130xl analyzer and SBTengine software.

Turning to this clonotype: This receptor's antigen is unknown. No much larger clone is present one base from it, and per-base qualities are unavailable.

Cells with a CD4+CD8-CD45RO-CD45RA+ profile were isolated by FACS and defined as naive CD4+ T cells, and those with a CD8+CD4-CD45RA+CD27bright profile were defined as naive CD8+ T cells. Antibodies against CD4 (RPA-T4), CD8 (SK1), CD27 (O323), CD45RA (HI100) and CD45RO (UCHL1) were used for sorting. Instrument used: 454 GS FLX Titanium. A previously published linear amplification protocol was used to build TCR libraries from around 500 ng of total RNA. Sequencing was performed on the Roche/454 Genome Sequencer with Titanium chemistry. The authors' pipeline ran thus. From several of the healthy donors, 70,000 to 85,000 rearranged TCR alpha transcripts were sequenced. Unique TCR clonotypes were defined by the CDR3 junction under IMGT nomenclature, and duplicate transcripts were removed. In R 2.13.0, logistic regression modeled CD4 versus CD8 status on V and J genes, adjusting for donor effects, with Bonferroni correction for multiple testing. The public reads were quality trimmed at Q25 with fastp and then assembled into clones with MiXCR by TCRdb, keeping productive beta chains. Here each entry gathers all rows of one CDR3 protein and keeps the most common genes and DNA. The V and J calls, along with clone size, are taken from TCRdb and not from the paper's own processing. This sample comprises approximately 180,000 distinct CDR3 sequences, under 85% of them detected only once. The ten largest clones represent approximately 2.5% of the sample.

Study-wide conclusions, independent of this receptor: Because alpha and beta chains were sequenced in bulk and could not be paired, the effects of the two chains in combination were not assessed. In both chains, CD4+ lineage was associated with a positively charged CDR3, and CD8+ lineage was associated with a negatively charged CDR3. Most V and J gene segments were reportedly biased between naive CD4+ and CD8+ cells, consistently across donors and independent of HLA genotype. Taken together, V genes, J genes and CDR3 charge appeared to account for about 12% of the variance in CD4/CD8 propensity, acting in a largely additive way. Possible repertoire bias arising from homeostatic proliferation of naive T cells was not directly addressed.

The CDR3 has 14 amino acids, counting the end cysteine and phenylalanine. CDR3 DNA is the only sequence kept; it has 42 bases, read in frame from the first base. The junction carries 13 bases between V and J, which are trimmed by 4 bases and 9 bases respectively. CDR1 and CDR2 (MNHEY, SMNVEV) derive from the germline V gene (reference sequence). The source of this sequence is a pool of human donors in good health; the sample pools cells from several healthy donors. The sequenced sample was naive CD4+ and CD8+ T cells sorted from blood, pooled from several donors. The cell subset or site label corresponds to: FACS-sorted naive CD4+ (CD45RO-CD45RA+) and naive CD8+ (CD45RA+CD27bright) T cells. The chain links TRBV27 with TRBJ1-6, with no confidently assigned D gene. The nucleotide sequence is TGTGCCAGCAGTTCCGGGTTTAGCAGTTCACCCCTCCACTTT. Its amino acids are CASSSGFSSSPLHF.